This T cell receptor (beta chain) appears in the sequencing data of a study of cytomegalovirus exposure and HLA in healthy donors. Across the study: The study's early data release held tens of millions of unique TCRs from HLA-typed donors.

Notes on this clone: Its antigen is undetermined.

Study observations and caveats: The likely explanation for a cluster of highly shared sequence variants was sequencing artifact.

Primers for the PCR totalled 60 Vbeta and 13 Jbeta. Only in-frame clones appear in the TCRdb table, and some are missing; sequencing was by immunoSEQ multiplex PCR. The data show under 200,000 clones, with approximately 85% seen just once and about 0.89% held by the top ten. The CDR3 has 17 residues. Germline CDR1 and CDR2: MDHEN and SYDVKM. The V gene end was trimmed by 6 bases and the J gene end by 1 base; junction bases not matched to a gene: 13. The TCR sequence derives from a girl aged 2 to 10 in good health and CMV-seropositive. The gene calls are TRBV28 and TRBJ2-3; 7 bases align to TRBD2. The sample taken for sequencing was PBMCs. CDR3 protein: CASSTVTRAGGTDTQYF. The CDR3 DNA follows: TGTGCCAGCAGCACTGTGACTAGGGCGGGAGGCACAGATACGCAGTATTTT.